The 9 T cell receptor beta chains below were found in one sample sequenced in a study of T cell repertoires in cytomegalovirus infection. TCRdb re-called the reads with MiXCR, one entry per CDR3 protein. The sample lists some 940,000 distinct CDR3 sequences; less than 35% were seen once. What these receptors recognize is not known. The sample consisted of cultured CD8+ T cells from PBMCs, taken from culture after CMV antigen stimulation. The source of these receptors is a human donor in good health (CMV status not recorded). Some clones in this sample may be carry-over from other donors' samples.

The chain recombines TRBV27 with TRBJ1-1, with a possible D match to TRBD1 (5 bases). The ends were cut back, 7 bases at V and 2 bases at J, with 20 bases in the middle. Germline values: CDR1 MNHEY, CDR2 SMNVEV (reference sequence). This CDR3 has 16 amino acids. CDR3: CASIQLRGGPNTEAFF. The CDR3 DNA reads TGTGCCAGCATCCAACTAAGGGGAGGGCCAAACACTGAAGCTTTCTTT.

V usage is TRBV27 and J usage is TRBJ2-7; 7 nucleotides align to TRBD2. J gave up 6 bases and V 6 bases, and 11 bases lay outside the gene matches. In germline, CDR1 is MNHEY, CDR2 SMNVEV (reference sequence). This CDR3 has 14 residues. The DNA of the CDR3 is TGTGCCAGCAGGAGTGGTGGCGGGGGATCCGAGCAGTACTTC. Translated, it gives CASRSGGGGSEQYF.

The chain has TRBV2 and TRBJ2-5, with D possibly TRBD2 on 5 matching bases. The CDR3 sequence is 13 residues long. In germline, CDR1 is SNHLY, CDR2 FYNNEI. Trimming removed 3 bases at V and 5 bases at J, with 10 bases between. CDR3 sequence reads: CASSDFSGETQYF. DNA for the CDR3: TGTGCCAGCAGTGATTTCTCGGGGGAGACCCAGTACTTC.

V usage is TRBV19 and J usage is TRBJ2-2; no clear D. Per germline, CDR1 LNHDA and CDR2 SQIVND (reference sequence). V was cut by 3 bases and J by 7 bases, with 6 bases left in between. The CDR3 sequence is 12 residues long. The CDR3 DNA sequence: TGTGCCAGTAGTATTTGGATCGGGGAGCTGTTTTTT. This sequence encodes CASSIWIGELFF.

Ten or more counts support this clonotype. The CDR3 spells CASSVRRVVNTEAFF. In nucleotides, the CDR3 is TGTGCCAGCAGCGTACGAAGGGTTGTGAACACTGAAGCTTTCTTT. This chain connects TRBV7-8 to TRBJ1-1; no reliable D call. The V end lost 5 bases, the J end lost 0 bases, and 13 bases lay between the germline ends. The CDR3 contains 15 residues. CDR1 is SGHVS and CDR2 is FQNEAQ in the germline V gene.

Comments on this clonotype: Given a much more abundant clone one base away, this may be a read error. This chain joins TRBV7-2 and TRBJ2-1; D perhaps matches TRBD1 (6 bases). V was shortened by 8 bases and J by 3 bases, with 11 bases between the two germline ends. Per the germline V gene, CDR1 is SGHTA and CDR2 is FQGNSA. This CDR3 is 13 amino acids long. Here the CDR3 DNA reads TGTGCCAGCCTGGACAGCCACTACAATGAGCAGTTCTTC. Encoded protein: CASLDSHYNEQFF.

This rearrangement joins TRBV2 to TRBJ2-1; the D gene is possibly TRBD1 (5 bases). The V end lost 6 bases, the J end lost 2 bases, and 17 bases lay between the germline ends. Germline assignment: CDR1 SNHLY and CDR2 FYNNEI. CDR3 length: 16 amino acids. Here the CDR3 reads CASRDAGNPTYNEQFF. DNA for the CDR3: TGTGCCAGCAGAGACGCAGGGAATCCAACCTACAATGAGCAGTTCTTC.

V gene TRBV6-1 combines with J gene TRBJ2-3, with 9 bases aligning to TRBD1. V gave up 7 bases and J gave up 4 bases; unmatched junction bases: 12. Germline V CDR1 and CDR2: MNHNS, SASEGT. The CDR3 contains 16 residues. CDR3 DNA sequence: TGTGCCAGCACAAAACCAGGTACAGGGGGCCCAGATACGCAGTATTTT. Translated: CASTKPGTGGPDTQYF.

This chain links TRBV11-2 with TRBJ2-1; D gene uncertain. Per germline, CDR1 SGHAT and CDR2 FQNNGV. Trimming pared 7 bases from V and 4 bases from J, leaving 17 bases between. CDR3 length: 15 residues. Written as DNA, the CDR3 is TGTGCCAGCAACTTCGAGAACAAAGGTTACAATGAGCAGTTCTTC. Amino acids: CASNFENKGYNEQFF. Supplemented by reference TRBV11-2 and TRBJ2-1, the full variable domain reads EAGVAQSPRYKIIEKRQSVAFWCNPISGHATLYWYQQILGQGPKLLIQFQNNGVVDDSQLPKDRFSAERLKGVDSTLKIQPAKLEDSAVYLCASNFENKGYNEQFFGPGTRLTVL.